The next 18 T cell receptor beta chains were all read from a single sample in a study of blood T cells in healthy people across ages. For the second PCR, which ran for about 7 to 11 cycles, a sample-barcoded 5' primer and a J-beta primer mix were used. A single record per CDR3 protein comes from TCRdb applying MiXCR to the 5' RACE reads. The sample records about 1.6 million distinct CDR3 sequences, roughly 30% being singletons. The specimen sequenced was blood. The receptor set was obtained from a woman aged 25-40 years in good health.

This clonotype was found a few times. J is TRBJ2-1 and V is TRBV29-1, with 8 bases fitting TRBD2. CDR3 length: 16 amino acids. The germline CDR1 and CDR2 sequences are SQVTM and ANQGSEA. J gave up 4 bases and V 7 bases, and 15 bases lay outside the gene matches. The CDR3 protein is CSAHLGISGIYNEQFF. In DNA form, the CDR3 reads TGCAGCGCCCACTTGGGAATTAGCGGGATATACAATGAGCAGTTCTTC.

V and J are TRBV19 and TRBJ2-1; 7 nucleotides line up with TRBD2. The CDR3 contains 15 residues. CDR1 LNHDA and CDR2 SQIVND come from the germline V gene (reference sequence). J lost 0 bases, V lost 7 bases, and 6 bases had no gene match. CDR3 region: CASNPRGSSYNEQFF. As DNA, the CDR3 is TGTGCCAGTAACCCCCGCGGGAGCTCCTACAATGAGCAGTTCTTC.

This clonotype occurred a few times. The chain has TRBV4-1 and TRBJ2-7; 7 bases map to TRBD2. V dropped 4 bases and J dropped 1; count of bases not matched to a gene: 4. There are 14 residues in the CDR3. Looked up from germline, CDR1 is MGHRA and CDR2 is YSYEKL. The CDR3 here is CASSPYGGSYEQYF. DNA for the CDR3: TGCGCCAGCAGCCCATACGGGGGGTCCTACGAGCAGTACTTC.

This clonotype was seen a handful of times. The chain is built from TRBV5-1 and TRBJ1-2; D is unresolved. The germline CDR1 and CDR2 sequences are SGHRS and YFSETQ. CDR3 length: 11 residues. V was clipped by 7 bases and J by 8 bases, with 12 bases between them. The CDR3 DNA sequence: TGCGCCAGCGGCGACTTAACGGGCTACACCTTC. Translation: CASGDLTGYTF.

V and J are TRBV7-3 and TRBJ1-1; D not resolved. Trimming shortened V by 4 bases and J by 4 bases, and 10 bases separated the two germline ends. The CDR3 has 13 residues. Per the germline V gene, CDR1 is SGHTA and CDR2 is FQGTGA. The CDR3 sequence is CASSSGRCTEAFF. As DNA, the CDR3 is TGTGCCAGCAGCTCTGGCAGGTGCACTGAAGCTTTCTTT.

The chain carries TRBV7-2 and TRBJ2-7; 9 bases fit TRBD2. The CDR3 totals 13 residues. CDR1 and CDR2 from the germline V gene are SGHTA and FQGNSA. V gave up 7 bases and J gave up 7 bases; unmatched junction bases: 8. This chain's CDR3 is CASTTHLAGEQYF. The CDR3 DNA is TGTGCCAGCACGACACATCTAGCGGGGGAGCAGTACTTC.

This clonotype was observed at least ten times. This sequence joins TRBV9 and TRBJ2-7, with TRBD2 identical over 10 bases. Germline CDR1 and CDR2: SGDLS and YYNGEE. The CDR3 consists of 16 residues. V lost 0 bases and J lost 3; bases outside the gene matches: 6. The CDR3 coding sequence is TGTGCCAGCAGCGTAGCACCACTAGCGGGGCTCTACGAGCAGTACTTC. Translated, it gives CASSVAPLAGLYEQYF.

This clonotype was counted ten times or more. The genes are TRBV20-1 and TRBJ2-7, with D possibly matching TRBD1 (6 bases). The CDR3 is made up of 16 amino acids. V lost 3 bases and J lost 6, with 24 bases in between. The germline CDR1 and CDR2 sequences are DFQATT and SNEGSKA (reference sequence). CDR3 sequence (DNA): TGCAGTGCTAGTCGCCGGACAGATATACTGGAGGCCGAGCAGTACTTC. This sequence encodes CSASRRTDILEAEQYF.

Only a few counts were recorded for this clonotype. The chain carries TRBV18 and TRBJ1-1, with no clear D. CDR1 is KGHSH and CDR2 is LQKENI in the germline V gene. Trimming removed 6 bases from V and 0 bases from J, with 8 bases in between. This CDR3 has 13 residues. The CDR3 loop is CASSNGLNTEAFF. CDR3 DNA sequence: TGTGCCAGCTCGAACGGGCTGAACACTGAAGCTTTCTTT.

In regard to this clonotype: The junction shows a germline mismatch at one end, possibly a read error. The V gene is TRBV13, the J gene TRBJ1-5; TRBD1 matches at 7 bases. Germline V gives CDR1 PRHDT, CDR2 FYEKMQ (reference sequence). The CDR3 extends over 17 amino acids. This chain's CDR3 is CASSPRETGRGNQPQHF. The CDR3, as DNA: TGTGCCAGCAGCCCTAGGGAGACAGGGAGAGGCAATCAACCCCAGCATTTT.

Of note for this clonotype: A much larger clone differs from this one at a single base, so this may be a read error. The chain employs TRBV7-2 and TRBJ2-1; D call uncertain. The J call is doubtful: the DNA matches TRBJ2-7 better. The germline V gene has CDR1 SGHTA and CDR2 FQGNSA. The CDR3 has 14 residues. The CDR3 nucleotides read TGTGCCAGCAGCTTAGGGGCGACCTACAATGAGCAGTACTTC. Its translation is CASSLGATYNEQYF.

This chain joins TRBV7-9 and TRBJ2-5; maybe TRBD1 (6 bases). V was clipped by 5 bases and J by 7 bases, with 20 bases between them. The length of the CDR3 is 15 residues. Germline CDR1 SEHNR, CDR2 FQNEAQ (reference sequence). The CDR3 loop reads CASSPGTTKGGTQYF. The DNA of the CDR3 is TGTGCCAGCAGCCCGGGGACAACTAAAGGGGGGACCCAGTACTTC.

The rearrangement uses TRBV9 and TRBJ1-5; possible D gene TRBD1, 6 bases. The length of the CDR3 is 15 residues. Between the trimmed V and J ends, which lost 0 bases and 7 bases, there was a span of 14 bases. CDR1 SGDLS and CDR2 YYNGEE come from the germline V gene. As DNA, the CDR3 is TGTGCCAGCAGCGTAGGGGGGGCGGCAGGGCAGCCCCAGCATTTT. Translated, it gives CASSVGGAAGQPQHF.

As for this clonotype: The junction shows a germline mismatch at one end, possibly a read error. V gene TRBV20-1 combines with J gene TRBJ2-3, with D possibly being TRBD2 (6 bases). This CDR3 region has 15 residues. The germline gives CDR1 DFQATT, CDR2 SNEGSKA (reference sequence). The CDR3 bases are TGCGGTGCTAGAGGCCCCACGGGGGAGCCAGATACGCAGTATTTT. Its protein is CGARGPTGEPDTQYF.

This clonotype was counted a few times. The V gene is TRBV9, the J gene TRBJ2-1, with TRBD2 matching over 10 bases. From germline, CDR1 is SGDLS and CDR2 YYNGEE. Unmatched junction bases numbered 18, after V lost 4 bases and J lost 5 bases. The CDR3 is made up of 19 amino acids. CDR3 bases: TGTGCCAGCAGCTTAAGGCTGGGAGCGGGAGGGCCTCAAAACAATGAGCAGTTCTTC. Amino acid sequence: CASSLRLGAGGPQNNEQFF.

CDR3 DNA: TGTGCCAGCAGTGAGGCTACAGGGGAAGCTTTCTTT. Its translation is CASSEATGEAFF. The J gene is TRBJ1-1, the V gene TRBV2, with a tentative D call TRBD1 (6 bases). Trimming took 3 bases from V and 8 from J, leaving 10 bases between them. Germline V lookup: CDR1 SNHLY, CDR2 FYNNEI. The CDR3 is made up of 12 amino acids.

The CDR3 is CSAPVLAGGLNEQFF. The CDR3 bases are TGCAGTGCTCCCGTTCTAGCGGGGGGGCTTAATGAGCAGTTCTTC. This chain uses TRBV20-1 with TRBJ2-1, with TRBD2 identical over 12 bases. Germline lookup yields CDR1 DFQATT and CDR2 SNEGSKA (reference sequence). The J segment lost 7 bases and the V segment lost 5 bases, leaving 9 bases of the junction unmatched. The CDR3 totals 15 residues.

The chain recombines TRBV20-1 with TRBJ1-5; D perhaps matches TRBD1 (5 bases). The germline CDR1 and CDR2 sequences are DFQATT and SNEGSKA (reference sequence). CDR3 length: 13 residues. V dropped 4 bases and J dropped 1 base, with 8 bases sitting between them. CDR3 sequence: CSAKGKSNQPQHF. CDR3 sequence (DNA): TGCAGTGCTAAGGGGAAAAGCAATCAGCCCCAGCATTTT.